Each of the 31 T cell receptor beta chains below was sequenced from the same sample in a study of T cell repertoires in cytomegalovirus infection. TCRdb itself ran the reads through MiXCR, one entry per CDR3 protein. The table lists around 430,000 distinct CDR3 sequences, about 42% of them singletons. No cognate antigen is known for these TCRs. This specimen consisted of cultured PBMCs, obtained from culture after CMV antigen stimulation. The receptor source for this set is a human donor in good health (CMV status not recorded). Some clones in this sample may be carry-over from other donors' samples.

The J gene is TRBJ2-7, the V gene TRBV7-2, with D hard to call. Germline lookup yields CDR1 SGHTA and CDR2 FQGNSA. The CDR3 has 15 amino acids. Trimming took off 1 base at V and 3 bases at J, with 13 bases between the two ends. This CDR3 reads CASSLGPRGLYEQYF. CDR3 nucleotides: TGTGCCAGCAGCTTAGGCCCCAGAGGTCTCTACGAGCAGTACTTC.

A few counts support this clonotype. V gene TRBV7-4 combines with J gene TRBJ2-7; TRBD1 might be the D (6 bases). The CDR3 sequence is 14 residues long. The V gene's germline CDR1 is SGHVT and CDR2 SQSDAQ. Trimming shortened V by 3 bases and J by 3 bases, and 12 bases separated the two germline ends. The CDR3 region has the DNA TGTGCCAGCAGCTTCAATGAGGGGGACTACGAGCAGTACTTC. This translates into CASSFNEGDYEQYF. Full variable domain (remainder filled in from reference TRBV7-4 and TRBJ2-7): GAGVSQSPRYKVAKRGRDVALRCDSISGHVTLYWYRQTLGQGSEVLTYSQSDAQRDKSGRPSGRFSAERPERSVSTLKIQRTEQGDSAVYLCASSFNEGDYEQYFGPGTRLTVT.

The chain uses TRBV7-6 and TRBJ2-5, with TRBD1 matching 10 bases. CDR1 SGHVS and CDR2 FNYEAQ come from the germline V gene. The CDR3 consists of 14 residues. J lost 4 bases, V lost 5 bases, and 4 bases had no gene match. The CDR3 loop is CASSIRDRGETQYF. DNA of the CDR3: TGTGCCAGCAGCATCCGGGACAGGGGAGAGACCCAGTACTTC.

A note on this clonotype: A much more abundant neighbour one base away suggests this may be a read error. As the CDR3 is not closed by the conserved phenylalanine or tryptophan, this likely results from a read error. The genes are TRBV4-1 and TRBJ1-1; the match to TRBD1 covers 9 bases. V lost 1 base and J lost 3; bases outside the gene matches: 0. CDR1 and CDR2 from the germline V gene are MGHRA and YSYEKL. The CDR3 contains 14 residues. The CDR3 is CASSQGQGDTEAFS. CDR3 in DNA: TGCGCCAGCAGCCAAGGACAGGGGGACACTGAAGCTTTCTCT.

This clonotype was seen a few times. The DNA for the CDR3 is TGTGCCAGCAGCTCACAGGGATATTGGACAGATACGCAGTATTTT. Translation: CASSSQGYWTDTQYF. The genes are TRBV7-2 and TRBJ2-3, with D perhaps TRBD1 (6 bases). The CDR3 is 15 amino acids. V was cut by 4 bases and J by 3 bases, with 14 bases left in between. Germline V lookup: CDR1 SGHTA, CDR2 FQGNSA. The whole variable domain, remainder taken from reference TRBV7-2 and TRBJ2-3, is GAGVSQSPSNKVTEKGKDVELRCDPISGHTALYWYRQSLGQGLEFLIYFQGNSAPDKSGLPSDRFSAERTGGSVSTLTIQRTQQEDSAVYLCASSSQGYWTDTQYFGPGTRLTVL.

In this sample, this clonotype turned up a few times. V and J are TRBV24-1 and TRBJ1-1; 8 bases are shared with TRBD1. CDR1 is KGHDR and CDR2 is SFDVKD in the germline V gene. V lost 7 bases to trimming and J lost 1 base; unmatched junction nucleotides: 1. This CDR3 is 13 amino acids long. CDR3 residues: CATRDRGNTEAFF. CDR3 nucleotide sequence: TGTGCCACCAGAGACAGGGGGAACACTGAAGCTTTCTTT.

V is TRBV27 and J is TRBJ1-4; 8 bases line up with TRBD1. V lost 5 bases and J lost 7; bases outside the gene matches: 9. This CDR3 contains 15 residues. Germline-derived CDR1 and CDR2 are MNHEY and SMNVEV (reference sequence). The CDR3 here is CASSGNRGNSEKLFF. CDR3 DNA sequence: TGTGCCAGCAGTGGGAACAGGGGGAATAGTGAAAAACTGTTTTTT.

The CDR3 loop reads CASSPERGRTDTQYF. The CDR3 bases are TGTGCCAGCAGTCCTGAGCGGGGGCGCACAGATACGCAGTATTTT. The V and J genes are TRBV12-3 or TRBV12-4 and TRBJ2-3; 8 nucleotides agree with TRBD2. The CDR3 spans 15 residues. J lost 1 base, V lost 5 bases, and 5 bases had no gene match.

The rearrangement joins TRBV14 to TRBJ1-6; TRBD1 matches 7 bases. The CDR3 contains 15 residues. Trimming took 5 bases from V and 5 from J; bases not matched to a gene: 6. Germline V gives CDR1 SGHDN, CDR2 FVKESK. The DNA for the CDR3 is TGTGCCAGCAGCGTGCTTACAGGGGATAATTCACCCCTCCACTTT. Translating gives CASSVLTGDNSPLHF.

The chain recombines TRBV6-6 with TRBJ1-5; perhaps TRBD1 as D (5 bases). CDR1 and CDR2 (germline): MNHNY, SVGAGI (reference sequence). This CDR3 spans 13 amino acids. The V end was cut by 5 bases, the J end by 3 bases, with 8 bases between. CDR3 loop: CASSPTVNQPQHF. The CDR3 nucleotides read TGTGCCAGCAGTCCGACAGTCAATCAGCCCCAGCATTTT.

The CDR3 nucleotides read TGTGCCAGCAGCTTAGTGTGGGGGCGGGGGGGCCAGGATGAGCAGTTCTTC. Translated: CASSLVWGRGGQDEQFF. The J gene is TRBJ2-1, the V gene TRBV7-2; 9 bases agree with TRBD2. CDR3 length: 17 amino acids. Germline CDR1 SGHTA, CDR2 FQGNSA. Trimming cost V 1 base and J 8 bases; bases outside gene matches: 12.

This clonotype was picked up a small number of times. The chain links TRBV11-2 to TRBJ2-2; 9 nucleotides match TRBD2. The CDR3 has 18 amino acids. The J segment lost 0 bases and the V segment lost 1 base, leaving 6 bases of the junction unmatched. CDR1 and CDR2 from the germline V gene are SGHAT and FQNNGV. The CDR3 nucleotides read TGTGCCAGCAGCTTAGCACTTAGCGGGGGCTCGAACACCGGGGAGCTGTTTTTT. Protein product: CASSLALSGGSNTGELFF.

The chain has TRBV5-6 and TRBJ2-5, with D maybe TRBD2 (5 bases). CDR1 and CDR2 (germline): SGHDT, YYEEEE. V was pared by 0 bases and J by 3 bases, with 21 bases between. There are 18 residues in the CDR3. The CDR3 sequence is CASSLDFRGRTGKETQYF. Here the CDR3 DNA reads TGTGCCAGCAGCTTGGATTTTCGAGGGCGAACGGGGAAAGAGACCCAGTACTTC.

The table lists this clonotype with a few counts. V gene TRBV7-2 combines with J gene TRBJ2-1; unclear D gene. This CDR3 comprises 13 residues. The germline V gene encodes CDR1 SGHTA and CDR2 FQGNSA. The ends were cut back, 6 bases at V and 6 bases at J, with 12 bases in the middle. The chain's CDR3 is CASRRLSANEQFF. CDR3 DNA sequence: TGTGCCAGCAGGAGACTCTCGGCCAATGAGCAGTTCTTC.

CDR3 in DNA: TGTGCCAGCAGAACAAAAACAGGGGGCGGTCGTGAAAAACTGTTTTTT. Translating gives CASRTKTGGGREKLFF. The J gene is TRBJ1-4, the V gene TRBV28; 9 positions match TRBD1. Germline CDR1 reads MDHEN; CDR2 reads SYDVKM. J was trimmed by 7 bases and V by 6 bases; bases with no gene match: 12. The CDR3 is 16 amino acids.

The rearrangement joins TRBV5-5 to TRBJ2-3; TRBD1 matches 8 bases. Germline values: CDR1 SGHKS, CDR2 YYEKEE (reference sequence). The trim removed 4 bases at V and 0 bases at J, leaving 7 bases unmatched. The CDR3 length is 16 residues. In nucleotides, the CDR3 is TGTGCCAGCAGCCGAGACAGGGGAACTAGCACAGATACGCAGTATTTT. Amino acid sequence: CASSRDRGTSTDTQYF.

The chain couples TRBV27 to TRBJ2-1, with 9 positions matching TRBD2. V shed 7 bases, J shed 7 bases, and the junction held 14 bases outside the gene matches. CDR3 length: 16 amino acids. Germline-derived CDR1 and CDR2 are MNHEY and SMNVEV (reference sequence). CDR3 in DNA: TGTGCCAGCACCACACCGTGGGGGACTAGCAGAAATGAGCAGTTCTTC. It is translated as CASTTPWGTSRNEQFF.

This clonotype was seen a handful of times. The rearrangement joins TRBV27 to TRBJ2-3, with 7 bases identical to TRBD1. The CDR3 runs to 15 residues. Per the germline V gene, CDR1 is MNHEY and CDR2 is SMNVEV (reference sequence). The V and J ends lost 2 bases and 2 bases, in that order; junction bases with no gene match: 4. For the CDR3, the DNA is TGTGCCAGCAGTTTACGGCAGGGGGACACAGATACGCAGTATTTT. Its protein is CASSLRQGDTDTQYF.

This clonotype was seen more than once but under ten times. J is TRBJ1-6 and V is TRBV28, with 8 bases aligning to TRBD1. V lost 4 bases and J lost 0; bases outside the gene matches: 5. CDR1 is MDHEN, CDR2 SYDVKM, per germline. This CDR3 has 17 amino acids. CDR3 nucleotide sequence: TGTGCCAGCAGTTGGGGACAGGCGACCTCCTATAATTCACCCCTCCACTTT. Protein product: CASSWGQATSYNSPLHF.

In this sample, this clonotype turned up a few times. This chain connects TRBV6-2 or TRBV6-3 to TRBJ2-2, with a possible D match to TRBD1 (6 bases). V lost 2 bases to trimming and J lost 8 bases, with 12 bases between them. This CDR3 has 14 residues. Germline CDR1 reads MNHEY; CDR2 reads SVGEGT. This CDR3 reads CASSYGTSAGELFF. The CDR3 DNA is TGTGCCAGCAGTTACGGGACAAGTGCAGGGGAGCTGTTTTTT.

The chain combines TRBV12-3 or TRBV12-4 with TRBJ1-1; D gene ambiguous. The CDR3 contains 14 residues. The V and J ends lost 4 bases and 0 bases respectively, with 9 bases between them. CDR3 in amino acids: CASSSVWMNTEAFF. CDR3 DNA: TGTGCCAGCAGTTCCGTTTGGATGAACACTGAAGCTTTCTTT.

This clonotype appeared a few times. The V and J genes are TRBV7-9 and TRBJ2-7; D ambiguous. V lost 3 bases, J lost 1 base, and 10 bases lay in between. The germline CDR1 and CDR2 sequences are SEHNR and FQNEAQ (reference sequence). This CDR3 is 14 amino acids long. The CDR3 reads CASSFLDGSYEQYF. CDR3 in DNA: TGTGCCAGCAGCTTCCTTGACGGTTCCTACGAGCAGTACTTC.

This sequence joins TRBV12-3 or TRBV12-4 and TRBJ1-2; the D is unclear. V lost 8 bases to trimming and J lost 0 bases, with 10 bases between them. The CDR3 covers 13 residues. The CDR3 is CASGPQANYGYTF. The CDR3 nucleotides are TGTGCCAGCGGGCCCCAAGCTAACTATGGCTACACCTTC.

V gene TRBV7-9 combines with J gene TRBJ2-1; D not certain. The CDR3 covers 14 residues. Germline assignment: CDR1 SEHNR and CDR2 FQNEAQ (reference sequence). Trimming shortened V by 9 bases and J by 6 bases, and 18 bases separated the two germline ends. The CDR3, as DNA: TGTGCCAGGGCCTCCATTCGTCCGTCCAATGAGCAGTTCTTC. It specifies CARASIRPSNEQFF.

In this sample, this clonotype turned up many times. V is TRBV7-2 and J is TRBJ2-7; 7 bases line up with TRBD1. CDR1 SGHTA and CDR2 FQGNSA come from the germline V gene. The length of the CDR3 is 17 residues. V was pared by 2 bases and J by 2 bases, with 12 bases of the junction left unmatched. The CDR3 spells CASSLFGQAGSTYEQYF. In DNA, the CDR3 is TGTGCCAGCAGCTTATTTGGACAGGCTGGGTCTACCTACGAGCAGTACTTC.

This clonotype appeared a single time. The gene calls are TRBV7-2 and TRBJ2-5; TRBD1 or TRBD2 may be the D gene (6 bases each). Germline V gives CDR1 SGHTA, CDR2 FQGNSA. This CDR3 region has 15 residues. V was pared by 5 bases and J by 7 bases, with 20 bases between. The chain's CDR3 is CASSPPKGGRSTQYF. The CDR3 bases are TGTGCCAGCAGCCCCCCGAAGGGGGGCCGTTCGACCCAGTACTTC. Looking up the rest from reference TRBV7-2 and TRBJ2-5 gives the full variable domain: GAGVSQSPSNKVTEKGKDVELRCDPISGHTALYWYRQSLGQGLEFLIYFQGNSAPDKSGLPSDRFSAERTGGSVSTLTIQRTQQEDSAVYLCASSPPKGGRSTQYFGPGTRLLVL.

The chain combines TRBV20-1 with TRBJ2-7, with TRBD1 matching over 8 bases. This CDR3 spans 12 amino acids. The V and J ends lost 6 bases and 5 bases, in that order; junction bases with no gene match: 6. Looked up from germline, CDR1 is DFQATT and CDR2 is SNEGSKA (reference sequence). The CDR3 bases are TGCAGTGCCGCAGGGGGCGGGCACGAGCAGTACTTC. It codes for CSAAGGGHEQYF.

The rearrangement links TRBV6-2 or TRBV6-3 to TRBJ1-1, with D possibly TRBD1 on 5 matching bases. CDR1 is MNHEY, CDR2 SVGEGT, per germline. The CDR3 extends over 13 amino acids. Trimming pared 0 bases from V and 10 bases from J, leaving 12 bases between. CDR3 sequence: CASSYSMGRRAFF. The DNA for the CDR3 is TGTGCCAGCAGTTACTCGATGGGACGCAGAGCTTTCTTT.

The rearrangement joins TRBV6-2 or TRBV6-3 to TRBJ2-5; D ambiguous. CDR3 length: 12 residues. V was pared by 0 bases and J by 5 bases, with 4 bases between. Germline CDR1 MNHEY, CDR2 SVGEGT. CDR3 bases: TGTGCCAGCAGTTACTCTTTCGAGACCCAGTACTTC. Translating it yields CASSYSFETQYF.

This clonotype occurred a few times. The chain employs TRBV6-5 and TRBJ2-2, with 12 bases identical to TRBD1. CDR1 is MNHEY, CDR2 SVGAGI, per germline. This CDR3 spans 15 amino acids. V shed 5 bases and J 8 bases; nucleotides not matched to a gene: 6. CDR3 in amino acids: CASSPGQGARGELFF. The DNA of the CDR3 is TGTGCCAGCAGTCCGGGACAGGGGGCGCGAGGGGAGCTGTTTTTT.

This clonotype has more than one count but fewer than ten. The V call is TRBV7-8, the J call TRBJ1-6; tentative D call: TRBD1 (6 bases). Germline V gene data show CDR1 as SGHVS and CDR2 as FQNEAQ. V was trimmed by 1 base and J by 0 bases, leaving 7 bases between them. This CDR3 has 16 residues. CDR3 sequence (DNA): TGTGCCAGCAGCTTAGGGGGGCCCTCCTATAATTCACCCCTCCACTTT. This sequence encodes CASSLGGPSYNSPLHF.